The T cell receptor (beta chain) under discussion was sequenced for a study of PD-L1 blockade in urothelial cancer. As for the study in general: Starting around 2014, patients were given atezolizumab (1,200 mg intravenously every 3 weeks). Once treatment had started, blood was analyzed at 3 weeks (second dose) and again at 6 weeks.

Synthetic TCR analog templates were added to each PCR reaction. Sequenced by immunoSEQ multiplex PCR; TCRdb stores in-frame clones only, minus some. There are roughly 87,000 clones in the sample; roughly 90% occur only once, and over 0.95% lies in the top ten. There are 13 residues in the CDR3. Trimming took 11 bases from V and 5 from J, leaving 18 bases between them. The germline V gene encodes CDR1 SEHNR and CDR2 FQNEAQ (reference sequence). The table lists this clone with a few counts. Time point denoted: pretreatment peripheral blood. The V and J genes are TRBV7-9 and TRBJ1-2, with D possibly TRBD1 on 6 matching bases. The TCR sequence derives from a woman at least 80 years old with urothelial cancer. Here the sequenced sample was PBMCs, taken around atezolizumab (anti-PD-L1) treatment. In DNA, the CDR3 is TGTGCCGCACTACAGGGATTTGGTTATGGCTACACCTTC. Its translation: CAALQGFGYGYTF.